This T cell receptor beta chain was found in a study of T-cell reconstitution after alpha-beta-depleted transplantation in children. Study outcomes and limitations: Approximately two months post-transplant, alpha-beta T cells reportedly originated from several hundred expanded graft clones. It was newly produced T cells that mostly accounted for T-cell counts and diversity one year after transplant.

This clonotype appeared many times. Its antigen is not identified. The ends lost 1 base at V and 4 bases at J; junction bases unmatched: 3. The CDR3 is 13 residues long. Germline V gene sequence: CDR1 DFQATT, CDR2 SNEGSKA (reference sequence). The library targeted TCRbeta and was prepared with unique molecular identifiers. TCRdb called the PCR reads again in MiXCR, with one record for every CDR3 protein. The sample gives about a million distinct CDR3 sequences, about 29% of which show up once; approximately 30% is in the top ten. The receptor was derived from a boy under two years old who had a stem cell transplant for SCID, so the T cells may come from the graft donor. The sample here was PBMCs, mostly from graft donor cells, taken 360 days after TCRalphabeta/CD19-depleted stem cell transplant. The chain carries TRBV20-1 and TRBJ2-5, with TRBD2 matching 7 bases. CDR3 nucleotide sequence: TGCAGTGCTAGAGGTCCGGGGGGAGAGACCCAGTACTTC. This codes for CSARGPGGETQYF.